These T cell receptor beta chains were read from a single sample in a study of PD-L1 blockade in urothelial cancer. Clones were read by immunoSEQ multiplex PCR, and TCRdb kept only the in-frame ones, dropping some. The data show 30,000 to 40,000 clones, 75% to 85% seen once. This specimen was PBMCs, taken around atezolizumab (anti-PD-L1) treatment. These receptors originate from a man aged 60-69 years with urothelial cancer. The CDR3 runs from the conserved cysteine through the conserved F or W. Each record gives: D gene, J gene, clone size, V gene, CDR3 DNA, CDR3 protein. A D gene is named only where the DNA matches it firmly. Rows may omit the clone size; those that give it use once, few, many or a size class.

TRBD2,TRBJ2-1,once,TRBV11-3,TGTGCCAGCAGTCCCTCAGCGGGAGATCGGGCCTACAATGAGCAGTTCTTC,CASSPSAGDRAYNEQFF
-,TRBJ2-7,once,TRBV4-3,TGCGCCAGCAGCCAAGATCGGGAACGGGCCTACGAGCAGTACTTC,CASSQDRERAYEQYF
-,TRBJ2-2,-,TRBV7-9,TGTGCCAGCAGCTTAGCGGGGGCACAGACCGGGGAGCTGTTTTTT,CASSLAGAQTGELFF
-,TRBJ1-1,-,TRBV4-1,TGCGCCAGCAGCCAAGTAGCGAACACTGAAGCTTTCTTT,CASSQVANTEAFF
-,TRBJ1-2,-,TRBV28,TGTGCCAGCAGTCCAGGGTCTAACTATGGCTACACCTTC,CASSPGSNYGYTF
-,TRBJ2-1,-,TRBV18,TGTGCCAGCTCACACTTCCCCGGGACTGGAGGGAGCTCCTACAATGAGCAGTTCTTC,CASSHFPGTGGSSYNEQFF
TRBD1,TRBJ2-7,-,TRBV18,TGTGCCAGCTCACTTCCGGGACAGGGATACTACGAGCAGTACTTC,CASSLPGQGYYEQYF
-,TRBJ1-5,-,TRBV6-1,TGTGCCAGCAGTTGGCTTGGTATTAGCAATCAGCCCCAGCATTTT,CASSWLGISNQPQHF
-,TRBJ2-7,-,TRBV5-5,TGTGCCAGCAGCACGAGTCAGGGGGGTAAGGGGGAGCAGTACTTC,CASSTSQGGKGEQYF
TRBD1,TRBJ2-3,-,TRBV18,TGTGCCAGCTCAACGGATCCGGGACAGGGGAAGGATACGCAGTATTTT,CASSTDPGQGKDTQYF
-,TRBJ2-2,-,TRBV4-3,TGCGCCAGCAGCCAAGGTCAGGTTTCCGGGGAGCTGTTTTTT,CASSQGQVSGELFF
-,TRBJ2-3,few,TRBV5-6,TGTGCCAGCAGTTCTATCAGCGGAGCCAGCACAGATACGCAGTATTTT,CASSSISGASTDTQYF
-,TRBJ2-7,few,TRBV19,TGTGCCAGTAGTATTAGGGGTTACGAGCAGTACTTC,CASSIRGYEQYF
TRBD1,TRBJ2-7,-,TRBV5-6,TGTGCCAGCAGCATGACAGGGGGCGCCGAGCAGTACTTC,CASSMTGGAEQYF
TRBD1,TRBJ1-1,few,TRBV30,TGTGCCTGGAGGGCCGGTGACAGGGGAACTGAAGCTTTCTTT,CAWRAGDRGTEAFF
-,TRBJ1-1,-,TRBV7-8,TGTGCCAGCAGCTTGGCGGGGCAGCCAAACCCTGAAGCTTTCTTT,CASSLAGQPNPEAFF
-,TRBJ2-7,-,TRBV7-9,TGTGCCAGCAGCTTTACGAGCTACGAGCAGTACTTC,CASSFTSYEQYF
-,TRBJ1-6,-,TRBV19,TGTGCCAGTAGTGGGACAAATTCTTATAATTCACCCCTCCACTTT,CASSGTNSYNSPLHF
TRBD1,TRBJ1-1,-,TRBV28,TGTGCCAGCAGTCCAGGACAGGCTGGCACTGAAGCTTTCTTT,CASSPGQAGTEAFF
TRBD1,TRBJ1-4,few,TRBV2,TGTGCCAGCAGTGCAACCGGGACAGAAAATGAAAAACTGTTTTTT,CASSATGTENEKLFF
-,TRBJ1-2,-,TRBV28,TGTGCCACCAGGGGAGGGGGTGGCTACACCTTC,CATRGGGGYTF
TRBD1,TRBJ1-6,few,TRBV5-6,TGTGCCAGCACTTTAAAGGGGGCGAGCTCCTATAATTCACCCCTCCACTTT,CASTLKGASSYNSPLHF
TRBD1,TRBJ2-7,-,TRBV19,TGTGCCAGTAGTTCCCGGACAGGGGGCGGCGAGCAGTACTTC,CASSSRTGGGEQYF
TRBD2,TRBJ2-1,-,TRBV9,TGTGCCAGCAGCGAAGTCGGACTAGCCCGTAATGAGCAGTTCTTC,CASSEVGLARNEQFF
-,TRBJ2-7,-,TRBV6-5,TGTGCCAGCAATCCAGGCTCTGGGTACGAGCAGTACTTC,CASNPGSGYEQYF
-,TRBJ1-2,-,TRBV7-8,TGTGCCAGCAGCTTAGCAACTATAGGACAGCCCTTCGGCTACACCTTC,CASSLATIGQPFGYTF
TRBD1,TRBJ1-3,-,TRBV30,TGTGCCTGGAGTCCATTGACAGGGTATGGAAACACCATATATTTT,CAWSPLTGYGNTIYF
TRBD1,TRBJ1-1,-,TRBV18,TGTGCCAGCTCACCTATGACAGGGGCCATGAACACTGAAGCTTTCTTT,CASSPMTGAMNTEAFF